Here is one T cell receptor beta chain with its context. Its antigen is unidentified. Constant-segment primers and 5'RACE yielded cDNA libraries for TCR alpha and TCR beta, each carrying sample barcodes and UMIs. MiXCR, run by TCRdb on the 5' RACE reads, gives a single entry per CDR3 protein. The table has a few hundred thousand distinct CDR3 sequences, approximately 19% seen once. The sample comes from a study of T-cell memory formation after mild COVID-19. Study-wide points: A balance of CD4 and CD8 characterized clones contracting day 15 to 85, whereas later expanders leaned CD4+.

The CDR3 sequence is 13 residues long. From germline, CDR1 is SSHAT and CDR2 FNYEAQ (reference sequence). V dropped 1 base and J dropped 6 bases, with 6 bases sitting between them. The TCR comes from a young man who had mild COVID-19 (a few samples of this study predate the infection). Cell type and time point are not known. The chain joins TRBV7-7 to TRBJ2-2; D gene ambiguous. Sequencing used PBMCs or a T cell subset sorted from them (not recorded which). The CDR3 protein is CASSLDTAGELFF. CDR3 in DNA: TGTGCCAGCAGCTTAGATACGGCCGGGGAGCTGTTTTTT. The complete variable domain, with remaining parts taken from reference TRBV7-7 and TRBJ2-2, reads GAGVSQSPRYKVTKRGQDVTLRCDPISSHATLYWYQQALGQGPEFLTYFNYEAQPDKSGLPSDRFSAERPEGSISTLTIQRTEQRDSAMYRCASSLDTAGELFFGEGSRLTVL.